This TCR beta chain stems from a study of shared clonotypes between healthy human individuals (dated by TCRdb to the early 2020s). Looking at the study overall: Three men and a couple of women, aged 18 to 49 years, made up the cohort. For each donor, CD4 naive and CD4 memory were each given three plates, CD8 naive was given two plates, and CD8 memory was given one plate. The study deeply sequenced blood TCR repertoires of about 5 healthy adults to estimate repertoire size and the extent of clonotype sharing between individuals. Different laboratories and diverse techniques were used to prepare libraries and sequence TCR repertoires, to increase sequencing depth and limit assay-specific biases. Between about 0.8 and 9 billion PBMCs per donor were obtained by leukapheresis.

The donors were healthy, HIV-negative adults who had no recently reported acute infections or vaccinations. Only Caucasian adults living in Nashville, Tennessee, USA were represented among the donors. CD4+ T cells were enriched by magnetic negative selection, after which naive cells were positively selected on CD45RA and the negative fraction was taken as the memory subset. Blood was collected by leukapheresis, and PBMCs were isolated by Ficoll-Histopaque density gradient centrifugation and then cryopreserved in liquid nitrogen vapor phase. Analytical flow cytometry was used to check the purity and quantity of each magnetically sorted T cell population. Each sorted fraction had its genomic DNA isolated and then quantified by UV absorbance on a Nanodrop 2000c. Using the deep immunoSEQ assay, multiplex PCR amplified TCR CDR3 regions from genomic DNA. Extracted genomic DNA from each cell subset was distributed evenly across all wells of several immunoSEQ 96-well plates, and each plate was treated as a replicate. Each replicate PCR for sorted subsets received around 200 ng genomic DNA, equal to about 30,000 T cell genomes. Purified libraries were measured with a Qubit 3.0 fluorometer, size-checked on a Bioanalyzer 2100, and measured again with the KAPA Library Quantification kit. A separate single-read 150-cycle Illumina NextSeq 550 flow cell was used to sequence each immunoSEQ 96-well plate. The study's own analysis went as follows. The immunoSEQ output contained only junctional sequences without quality scores, so filtering could not match that applied to full-length reads. Sequences were annotated with PyIR, a Python wrapper for IgBLAST v1.9, and V/J genes and CDR3 were assigned using IMGT germline references. Reads were removed for weak V/J assignments (E-value above 1e-6), missing CDR3, stop codons, out-of-frame junctions, or ambiguous translated residues. V3J clonotypes were defined as sequences sharing an identical inferred V gene, J gene, and CDR3 amino acid sequence. To compute the percentage overlap between repertoires, the number of shared unique clonotypes was divided by the size of the smaller repertoire. Three approaches were used to assess repertoire richness: RTK rarefaction, the Chao1 estimator, and Recon v2.1 estimates of unobserved clonotypes. OLGA was used to compute generation probabilities for all TCRbeta clonotypes that the gDNA method yielded from four donors. The table comes from immuneACCESS by way of TCRdb, which keeps in-frame sequences with V and J called. Part of the clones is missing from these tables; in studies checked, under half for an unresolved V gene and the rest for unknown reasons. Clonal size and the V and J genes are those of that table, whereas D and trimming came from the DNA. The sample has roughly 2.4 million clones on record, almost 96% of them singletons. Over 0.1% of the sample comes from the top ten.

Turning to this clone: Which antigen it targets is not known. There are no base qualities to consult, and no much larger clone falls within one base.

The research as a whole found: Compared with non-shared clonotypes, the clonotypes found in all four sorted-subset donors had higher generation probabilities. Sampling was restricted to blood, and TCR repertoires in tissues likely differ from the TCR repertoires found in blood. The genetic and exposure-history diversity represented was limited by the small number of donors. Pairwise subsampling indicated that sequencing depth was expected to affect the degree of clonotype sharing among donors. Incomplete sequencing was indicated by rarefaction of sorted-subset datasets, despite the large sequencing depth. Naive subsets generally had larger estimated clonotype richness than memory subsets. Sharing across a few donors was observed for approximately 5% of naive CD4, 3% to 3.5% of naive CD8, roughly 2.4% of memory CD4, and 0.4% of memory CD8 clonotypes.

The germline V gene provides CDR1 MNHEY and CDR2 SVGAGI. Reading from cysteine to phenylalanine, the CDR3 counts 13 amino acids. Just the 39-base CDR3 DNA is kept, in frame starting at base 1. V is clipped by 6 bases and J by 7 bases, and the sequence between their germline boundaries is 12 bases long. This sequence uses TRBV6-5 and TRBJ1-4; the D gene is not confidently resolved. The receptor's source is a man between 18 and 35 years old in good health. Sequencing was performed on naive CD4+ T cells sorted from blood. Per the publication, the cell subset or site label means: CD45RA+ positively selected. In nucleotide form, the sequence is TGTGCCAGCAGGGGCCCCGGGGTTGAAAAACTGTTTTTT. Translated, it gives CASRGPGVEKLFF.